This T cell receptor beta chain derives from a study of T cell repertoires in cytomegalovirus infection. Overall study context: Recently identified HLA-C-restricted CMV epitopes were used, and well-studied HLA-B-restricted CMV epitopes were used as well. Evidence of both CMV infection and a matching HLA type came from public TCR beta signatures. General study results and limits: HLA-C-restricted, CMV-specific TCR beta clonotypes were dominant ex vivo. Summed public TCR beta family frequency identified CMV carriers bearing the relevant HLA.

MiXCR, run by TCRdb on the reads, gives a single entry per CDR3 protein. The sample comprises roughly 570,000 distinct CDR3 sequences, almost 40% of which are singletons, and over 45% rests with the top ten. A remark on this clonotype: Its specificity is unknown.

Germline V gives CDR1 MDHEN, CDR2 SYDVKM. Trimming stripped 7 bases from V and 9 bases from J, with 27 bases between. CDR3 length equals 16 residues. The V and J genes are TRBV28 and TRBJ1-2; tentative D call: TRBD1 (5 bases). The receptor comes from a human donor in good health (CMV status not recorded). Some clones in this sample may be carry-over from other donors' samples. The starting material was cultured PBMCs, obtained from culture after CMV antigen stimulation. The CDR3 DNA follows: TGTGCCAGCAAGAGACGTGGGTCCGCGGACACCGACCGCTACACCTTC. The encoded protein is CASKRRGSADTDRYTF.